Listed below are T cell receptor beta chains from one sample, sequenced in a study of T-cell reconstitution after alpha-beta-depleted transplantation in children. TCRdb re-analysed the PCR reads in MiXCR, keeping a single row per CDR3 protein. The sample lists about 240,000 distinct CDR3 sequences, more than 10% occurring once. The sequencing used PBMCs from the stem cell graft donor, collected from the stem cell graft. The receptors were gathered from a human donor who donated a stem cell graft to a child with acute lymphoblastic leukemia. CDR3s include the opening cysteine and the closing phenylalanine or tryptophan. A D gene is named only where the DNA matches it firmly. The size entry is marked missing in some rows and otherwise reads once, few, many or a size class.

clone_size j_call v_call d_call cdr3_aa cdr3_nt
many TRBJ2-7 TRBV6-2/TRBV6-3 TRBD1 CASSSGTGGAGVRTYEQYF TGTGCCAGCAGTTCCGGGACAGGGGGCGCAGGGGTGAGGACCTACGAGCAGTACTTC
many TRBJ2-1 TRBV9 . CASSVAGNEQFF TGTGCCAGCAGCGTAGCAGGCAATGAGCAGTTCTTC
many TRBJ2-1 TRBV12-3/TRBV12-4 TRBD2 CASSAWGGGSERNEQFF TGTGCCAGCAGCGCCTGGGGCGGGGGGTCCGAGAGGAATGAGCAGTTCTTC
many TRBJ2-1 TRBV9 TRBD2 CASSASGTSLYNEQFF TGTGCCAGCAGCGCCTCCGGGACTAGCCTCTACAATGAGCAGTTCTTC
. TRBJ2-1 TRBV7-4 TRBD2 CACSLRGGGPVGYEQFF TGTGCCTGCAGCTTAAGGGGCGGGGGTCCAGTGGGCTATGAGCAGTTCTTC
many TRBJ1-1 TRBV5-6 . CASSSAAHGAEAFF TGTGCCAGCAGCTCTGCGGCCCACGGGGCTGAAGCTTTCTTT
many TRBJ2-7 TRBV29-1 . CSVAGDPSYEQYF TGCAGCGTTGCAGGGGATCCTTCCTACGAGCAGTACTTC
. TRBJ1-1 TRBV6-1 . CASKKGTVGTEAFF TGTGCCAGCAAAAAGGGGACGGTAGGGACTGAAGCTTTCTTT
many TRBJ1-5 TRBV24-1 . CATSDRGNQPQHF TGTGCCACCAGTGACAGAGGAAATCAGCCCCAGCATTTT
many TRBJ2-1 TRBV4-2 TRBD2 CASSHVSSGRVRYEQFF TGTGCCAGCAGCCATGTATCTAGCGGGAGGGTTCGTTATGAGCAGTTCTTC
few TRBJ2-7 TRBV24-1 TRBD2 CATSKGTSGSYEQYF TGTGCCACCAGTAAAGGGACTAGCGGGTCCTACGAGCAGTACTTC
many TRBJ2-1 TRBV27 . CASSSQGPYNEQFF TGTGCCAGCAGTTCTCAGGGGCCTTACAATGAGCAGTTCTTC
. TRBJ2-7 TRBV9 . CASSVEAGPSYEQYF TGTGCCAGCAGCGTAGAGGCAGGGCCCTCCTACGAGCAGTACTTC
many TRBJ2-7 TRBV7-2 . CASSLARGEQYF TGTGCCAGCAGCTTAGCGCGGGGAGAGCAGTACTTC
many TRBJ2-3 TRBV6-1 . CASRHQALDTDTQYF TGTGCCAGCAGACATCAGGCCCTAGACACAGATACGCAGTATTTT
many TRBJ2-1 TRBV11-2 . CASSQSYNEQFF TGTGCCAGCAGCCAGTCCTACAATGAGCAGTTCTTC
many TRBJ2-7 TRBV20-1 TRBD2 CSAPGWGGAYEQYF TGCAGTGCCCCTGGCTGGGGGGGAGCCTACGAGCAGTACTTC
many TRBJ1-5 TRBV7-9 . CASSPSGNWSNQPQHF TGTGCCAGCAGCCCGTCCGGGAATTGGAGCAATCAGCCCCAGCATTTT
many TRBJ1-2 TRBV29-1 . CSARGGSGYTF TGCAGCGCCAGAGGGGGGAGCGGCTACACCTTC
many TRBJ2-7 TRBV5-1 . CASSLGPGRQDEQYF TGCGCCAGCAGCTTGGGGCCGGGACGACAAGACGAGCAGTACTTC
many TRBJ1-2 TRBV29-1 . CSAWDDGYTF TGCAGCGCCTGGGACGATGGCTACACCTTC
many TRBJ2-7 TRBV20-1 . CSARFPGQKDGRGSYEQYF TGCAGTGCTAGATTTCCGGGTCAAAAGGACGGGCGAGGATCCTACGAGCAGTACTTC
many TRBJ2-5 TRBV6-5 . CASRISSYQETQYF TGTGCCAGCAGGATCAGCAGCTACCAAGAGACCCAGTACTTC
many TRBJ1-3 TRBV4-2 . CASSQSVAGVVARPGNTIYF TGTGCCAGCAGCCAATCTGTGGCAGGGGTTGTAGCAAGGCCTGGAAACACCATATATTTT
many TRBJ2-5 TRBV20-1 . CSAFPTRRWETQYF TGCAGTGCTTTTCCTACTAGGCGATGGGAGACCCAGTACTTC
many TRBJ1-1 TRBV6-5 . CASSYSILGDTEAFF TGTGCCAGCAGTTACTCGATCTTGGGGGACACTGAAGCTTTCTTT
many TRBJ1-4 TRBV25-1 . CASSPGRLKRTNEKLFF TGTGCCAGCTCCCCGGGGAGACTGAAACGAACTAATGAAAAACTGTTTTTT
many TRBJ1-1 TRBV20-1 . CSADTTNTEAFF TGCAGTGCTGACACAACGAACACTGAAGCTTTCTTT
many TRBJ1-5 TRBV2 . CASSASGFSSNQPQHF TGTGCCAGCAGCGCCTCGGGGTTCTCGAGCAATCAGCCCCAGCATTTT
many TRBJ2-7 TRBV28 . CASLDAPGSYEQYF TGTGCCAGTTTGGACGCACCCGGGTCCTACGAGCAGTACTTC
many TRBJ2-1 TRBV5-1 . CASSSRGRGNEQFF TGCGCCAGCAGCAGTAGGGGTCGGGGCAATGAGCAGTTCTTC
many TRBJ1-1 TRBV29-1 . CSVAERYTEAFF TGCAGCGTTGCTGAACGGTACACTGAAGCTTTCTTT
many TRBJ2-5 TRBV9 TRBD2 CASSGAGVRETQYF TGTGCCAGCAGCGGAGCGGGAGTAAGAGAGACCCAGTACTTC
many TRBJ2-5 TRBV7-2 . CASNEYYQETQYF TGTGCCAGCAACGAATACTACCAAGAGACCCAGTACTTC
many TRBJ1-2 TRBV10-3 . CAISEEINYGYTF TGTGCCATCAGTGAGGAGATAAACTATGGCTACACCTTC
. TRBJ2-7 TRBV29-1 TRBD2 CSVVGGTYEQYF TGCAGCGTTGTCGGGGGGACCTACGAGCAGTACTTC
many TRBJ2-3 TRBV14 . CASSQVWGDLTDTQYF TGTGCCAGCAGCCAAGTGTGGGGAGACCTCACAGATACGCAGTATTTT
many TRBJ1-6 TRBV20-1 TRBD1 CSAGQGADSPLHF TGCAGTGCAGGACAGGGGGCGGATTCACCCCTCCACTTT
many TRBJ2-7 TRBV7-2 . CASSLASGGYSSYEQYF TGTGCCAGCAGCTTAGCGTCGGGGGGCTACAGCTCCTACGAGCAGTACTTC